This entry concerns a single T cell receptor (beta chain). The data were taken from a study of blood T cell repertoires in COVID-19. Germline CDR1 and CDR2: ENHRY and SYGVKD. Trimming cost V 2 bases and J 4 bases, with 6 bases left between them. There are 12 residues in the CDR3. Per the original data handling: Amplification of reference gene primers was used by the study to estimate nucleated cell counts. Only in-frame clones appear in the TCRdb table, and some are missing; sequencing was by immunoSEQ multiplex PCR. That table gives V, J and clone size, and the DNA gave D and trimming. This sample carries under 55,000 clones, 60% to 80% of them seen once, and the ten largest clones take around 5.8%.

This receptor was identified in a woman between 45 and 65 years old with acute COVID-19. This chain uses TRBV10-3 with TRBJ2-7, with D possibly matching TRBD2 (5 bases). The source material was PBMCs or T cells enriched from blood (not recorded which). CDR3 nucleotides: TGTGCCATCAGTGAGCGGGAATACGAGCAGTACTTC. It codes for CAISEREYEQYF.